Listed here are 19 T cell receptor beta chains from one sample, sequenced in a study of blood T cells in healthy people across ages (dated by TCRdb to about 2015). To prepare the library, 5' RACE was applied. TCRdb names Illumina HiSeq 2500 as the instrument used. The second PCR ran for about 6 to 11 cycles and used a J-beta primer mix along with a sample-barcoded 5' primer. TCRdb redid the processing of the public reads, applying fastp at Q25 and MiXCR, and retained in-frame beta chains. Every entry covers one CDR3 protein and lists the most common genes and DNA from its rows. The sample table records approximately 1.5 million distinct CDR3 sequences; roughly a third of these occur just once. The biggest ten clones account for approximately 11% of the sample. Sequencing input: blood. Every receptor here comes from a woman aged 25-40 years in good health.

The chain combines TRBV5-4 with TRBJ1-2; tentatively, D is TRBD1 (5 bases). Trimming took off 0 bases at V and 0 bases at J, with 15 bases between the two ends. This CDR3 is built from 17 residues. Germline V gene sequence: CDR1 SGHNT, CDR2 YYREEE (reference sequence). CDR3 sequence: CASSLEGTAPSNYGYTF. For the CDR3, the DNA is TGTGCCAGCAGCTTGGAGGGGACGGCACCATCTAACTATGGCTACACCTTC.

This rearrangement joins TRBV28 to TRBJ2-7, with a tentative D call TRBD2 (5 bases). Per germline, CDR1 MDHEN and CDR2 SYDVKM. V was pared by 3 bases and J by 3 bases, with 12 bases between. The CDR3 is 14 residues long. Written as DNA, the CDR3 is TGTGCCAGCAGTTTCAGCGGAGTGGGCTACGAGCAGTACTTC. This encodes CASSFSGVGYEQYF.

This chain joins TRBV4-1 and TRBJ2-5; 9 bases are a match to TRBD2. The CDR3 totals 15 residues. The J segment lost 5 bases and the V segment lost 4 bases, leaving 8 bases of the junction unmatched. Germline V gene data show CDR1 as MGHRA and CDR2 as YSYEKL. The CDR3 is CASSPRAGGWETQYF. The CDR3 nucleotides are TGCGCCAGCAGCCCGCGAGCGGGAGGTTGGGAGACCCAGTACTTC.

This clonotype was counted a few times. This chain links TRBV4-2 with TRBJ2-7; possibly TRBD2 for D (6 bases). The CDR3 is 15 amino acids. V was cut by 0 bases and J by 4 bases, with 13 bases left in between. The V gene's germline CDR1 is LGHNA and CDR2 YNFKEQ. The CDR3 DNA follows: TGTGCCAGCAGCCAAGATCGGGGGTTCCTATACGAGCAGTACTTC. This gives the protein CASSQDRGFLYEQYF.

This rearrangement joins TRBV28 to TRBJ2-1; D perhaps matches TRBD1 (7 bases). Trimming stripped 8 bases from V and 12 bases from J, with 17 bases between. Germline V gene lookup returns CDR1 MDHEN and CDR2 SYDVKM. CDR3 length: 12 residues. CDR3 nucleotides: TGTGCCAGCGGACAGGCGGGACGGGGGCAGTTCTTC. It is translated as CASGQAGRGQFF.

This clonotype was detected a few times. The V gene is TRBV9, the J gene TRBJ1-2, with D possibly matching TRBD1 (5 bases). Deletions cut 6 bases from V and 3 bases from J, with 18 bases between. The length of the CDR3 is 15 residues. From germline, CDR1 is SGDLS and CDR2 YYNGEE. The DNA of the CDR3 is TGTGCCAGCAACCGAGGGACTTTCGGCGACTATGGCTACACCTTC. Its translation: CASNRGTFGDYGYTF.

This clonotype was counted many times. This chain joins TRBV11-1 and TRBJ2-1; D unclear. Germline V gene data show CDR1 as SGHAT and CDR2 as FQDESV (reference sequence). The V and J ends lost 1 base and 8 bases respectively, with 21 bases between them. CDR3 length: 17 amino acids. The CDR3 nucleotides read TGTGCCAGCAGCTTAGTCCACCTGGTGGGGTCTCGGGATGAGCAGTTCTTC. Its protein is CASSLVHLVGSRDEQFF.

This clonotype was picked up a small number of times. The junction shows a germline mismatch at one end, possibly a read error. V gene TRBV3-1 combines with J gene TRBJ2-5, with 8 nucleotides matching TRBD2. The J call may be incorrect, as the DNA end agrees better with TRBJ2-7. CDR3 size: 15 residues. In germline, CDR1 is LGHDT, CDR2 YNNKEL (reference sequence). The CDR3 is CASNQGLAGVVEQYF. In nucleotides, the CDR3 is TGTGCCAGCAACCAAGGACTAGCAGGGGTCGTCGAGCAGTACTTC.

The chain has TRBV6-1 and TRBJ1-1; no clear D gene. CDR3 size: 15 residues. The V gene lost 3 bases and the J gene lost 4 bases, with 15 bases spanning the gap. The germline gives CDR1 MNHNS, CDR2 SASEGT. CDR3 DNA: TGTGCCAGCAGTGATAGTCGAGAAGATTCCACTGAAGCTTTCTTT. This encodes CASSDSREDSTEAFF.

Concerning this clonotype itself: The junction departs from the called germline gene at one end, perhaps through a read error. V gene TRBV28 combines with J gene TRBJ2-7; TRBD2 matches at 8 bases. Per germline, CDR1 MDHEN and CDR2 SYDVKM. The CDR3 length is 16 residues. In DNA form, the CDR3 reads TGTGCCAGCAGTTTCTCCACTAGCGGACCCTCCTACGTGCAGTACTTC. The encoded protein is CASSFSTSGPSYVQYF.

The chain links TRBV12-3 or TRBV12-4 to TRBJ2-3, with D possibly being TRBD1 or TRBD2 (6 bases each). The CDR3 consists of 18 residues. Trimming cost V 3 bases and J 0 bases, with 19 bases left between them. CDR3 nucleotides: TGTGCCAGCAGTTTCCCGTTAGGGGGGAATCCTAGCACAGATACGCAGTATTTT. This gives the protein CASSFPLGGNPSTDTQYF.

Concerning this clonotype: Mismatch with germline at one junction end may stem from a read error. The gene calls are TRBV5-1 and TRBJ2-3; 10 nucleotides line up with TRBD2. This CDR3 comprises 17 residues. Germline loops: CDR1 SGHRS, CDR2 YFSETQ. The CDR3 sequence is CASSLEWTSGRTGTQYF. CDR3 nucleotides: TGCGCCAGCAGCCTGGAGTGGACTAGCGGCCGCACAGGTACGCAGTATTTT. The variable domain in full, completed from reference TRBV5-1 and TRBJ2-3, reads KAGVTQTPRYLIKTRGQQVTLSCSPISGHRSVSWYQQTPGQGLQFLFEYFSETQRNKGNFPGRFSGRQFSNSRSEMNVSTLELGDSALYLCASSLEWTSGRTGTQYFGPGTRLTVL.

The rearrangement uses TRBV4-3 and TRBJ1-2; 8 bases line up with TRBD1. J lost 10 bases, V lost 8 bases, and 12 bases had no gene match. Germline V gene lookup returns CDR1 LGHNA and CDR2 YSLEER. This CDR3 spans 13 amino acids. CDR3: CASSKTGALDYTF. CDR3 DNA sequence: TGCGCCAGCTCGAAGACAGGGGCTCTTGACTACACCTTC.

This clonotype was seen more than once but under ten times. One junction end disagrees with the germline gene, perhaps due to a read error. This chain links TRBV7-8 with TRBJ2-4; D possibly uses TRBD1 or TRBD2 (6 bases each). The CDR3 covers 17 residues. Germline V CDR1 and CDR2: SGHVS, FQNEAQ. The CDR3 is CASSLGGSGLAKNIQYF. The CDR3 DNA sequence: TGTGCCAGCAGTTTAGGGGGGTCGGGGCTAGCCAAAAACATTCAGTACTTC.

This clonotype was detected a few times. The gene calls are TRBV5-1 and TRBJ2-1, with no clear D. The ends were cut back, 6 bases at V and 4 bases at J, with 8 bases in the middle. Germline V CDR1 and CDR2: SGHRS, YFSETQ. This CDR3 region has 12 residues. The CDR3 loop is CASKNSYNEQFF. The CDR3 DNA sequence: TGCGCCAGCAAAAACAGTTACAATGAGCAGTTCTTC.

The chain employs TRBV7-3 and TRBJ2-6; D call uncertain. This CDR3 has 18 amino acids. Germline V lookup: CDR1 SGHTA, CDR2 FQGTGA. The ends were cut back, 5 bases at V and 0 bases at J, with 17 bases in the middle. The CDR3 protein is CASSPNSITRSGANVLTF. CDR3 DNA sequence: TGTGCCAGCAGCCCAAACTCCATTACGCGCTCTGGGGCCAACGTCCTGACTTTC.

The chain has TRBV6-5 and TRBJ1-2, with D perhaps TRBD1 (6 bases). CDR1 is MNHEY, CDR2 SVGAGI, per germline. CDR3 length: 14 amino acids. V dropped 4 bases and J dropped 7 bases, with 16 bases sitting between them. The CDR3, as DNA: TGTGCCAGCAGTTCCCCCCACAGGGCGGTTGGCTACACCTTC. It is translated as CASSSPHRAVGYTF.

This clonotype was found a few times. This chain links TRBV2 with TRBJ2-7; D gene unclear. The CDR3 runs 15 residues. Per germline, CDR1 SNHLY and CDR2 FYNNEI. Trimming took off 1 base at V and 2 bases at J, with 12 bases between the two ends. The CDR3 loop reads CASSEELARTYEQYF. In DNA, the CDR3 is TGTGCCAGCAGTGAAGAGTTGGCGCGAACCTACGAGCAGTACTTC. Filled out from reference TRBV2 and TRBJ2-7, the complete variable domain reads EPEVTQTPSHQVTQMGQEVILRCVPISNHLYFYWYRQILGQKVEFLVSFYNNEISEKSEIFDDQFSVERPDGSNFTLKIRSTKLEDSAMYFCASSEELARTYEQYFGPGTRLTVT.

The V and J genes are TRBV10-3 and TRBJ1-2; TRBD1 matches at 9 bases. J gave up 7 bases and V 6 bases, and 9 bases lay outside the gene matches. The CDR3 covers 14 residues. Germline values: CDR1 ENHRY, CDR2 SYGVKD. CDR3 sequence (DNA): TGTGCCATCAGGACTCCGGGACAGGGATTTGGCTACACCTTC. This encodes CAIRTPGQGFGYTF.